Below are 23 T cell receptor beta chains sequenced from a single sample in a study of blood T cell repertoires in COVID-19. The table came from immunoSEQ multiplex PCR; TCRdb's copy has only in-frame clones and leaves some out. The data contain a few hundred thousand clones, over 60% of them seen just once; the ten biggest clones take up 7.2%. Input material: peripheral blood. The receptors were sampled from a woman between 65 and 79 years old with acute or convalescent COVID-19.

The rearrangement links TRBV5-4 to TRBJ1-6; 10 bases are shared with TRBD1. With 4 bases clipped from V and 9 bases from J, the junction kept 7 bases outside the gene matches. The V gene's germline CDR1 is SGHNT and CDR2 YYREEE (reference sequence). The CDR3 loop spans 15 amino acids. Written as DNA, the CDR3 is TGTGCCAGCAGCCCGAGTCGGACAGGGGGTTCACCCCTCCACTTT. This translates into CASSPSRTGGSPLHF. The full variable domain, rest sourced from reference TRBV5-4 and TRBJ1-6, is ETGVTQSPTHLIKTRGQQVTLRCSSQSGHNTVSWYQQALGQGPQFIFQYYREEENGRGNFPPRFSGLQFPNYSSELNVNALELDDSALYLCASSPSRTGGSPLHFGNGTRLTVT.

This chain uses TRBV7-8 with TRBJ1-1; TRBD1 agrees at 9 bases. This CDR3 is 15 amino acids long. V shed 5 bases, J shed 11 bases, and the junction held 15 bases outside the gene matches. In germline, CDR1 is SGHVS, CDR2 FQNEAQ. The CDR3, as DNA: TGTGCCAGCAGCCGGGAGGGGGGACAGGGTTTTCCGGCTTTCTTT. Amino acid sequence: CASSREGGQGFPAFF.

The rearrangement joins TRBV6-5 to TRBJ2-7, with D hard to call. The CDR3 sequence is 10 residues long. The V end lost 8 bases, the J end lost 4 bases, and 6 bases lay between the germline ends. Germline assignment: CDR1 MNHEY and CDR2 SVGAGI. The CDR3, as DNA: TGTGCCAGCGGGCCTTACGAGCAGTACTTC. Amino acids: CASGPYEQYF.

This clone appeared a single time. A read error may produce the germline difference seen at one junction end. The V and J genes are TRBV7-3 and TRBJ1-6, with 7 bases lining up with TRBD1. Germline V gives CDR1 SGHTA, CDR2 FQGTGA. The CDR3 is 15 residues long. The CDR3 is CAGSPQAGGNSPLHF. DNA of the CDR3: TGTGCCGGCAGCCCCCAAGCAGGGGGTAATTCACCCCTCCACTTT.

The rearrangement uses TRBV5-1 and TRBJ2-5; 13 nucleotides agree with TRBD2. With 4 bases clipped from V and 4 bases from J, the junction kept 10 bases outside the gene matches. The V gene's germline CDR1 is SGHRS and CDR2 YFSETQ. The CDR3 extends over 17 amino acids. CDR3 loop: CASSRLAGGRTPETQYF. In DNA form, the CDR3 reads TGCGCCAGCAGCCGACTAGCGGGGGGCCGAACCCCAGAGACCCAGTACTTC.

This clone was detected only once. This chain connects TRBV7-6 to TRBJ2-2, with 12 bases matching TRBD1. Germline V CDR1 and CDR2: SGHVS, FNYEAQ. The CDR3 is 17 residues long. The V and J ends lost 2 bases and 4 bases, in that order; junction bases with no gene match: 5. The CDR3 DNA is TGTGCCAGCAGCTTATCAGGGACAGGGGGCAGCACCGGGGAGCTGTTTTTT. Protein product: CASSLSGTGGSTGELFF.

This clone was found once. V gene TRBV30 combines with J gene TRBJ2-4; 10 nucleotides match TRBD1. The CDR3 length is 16 residues. After removal of 2 bases from V and 2 bases from J, the junction contained 6 bases not matched to a gene. Germline CDR1 is GTSNPN and CDR2 is SVGIG (reference sequence). The CDR3, as DNA: TGTGCCTGGAGTAAACGGGACAGGGGTCCCAAAAACATTCAGTACTTC. Residues: CAWSKRDRGPKNIQYF.

This chain connects TRBV7-2 to TRBJ2-7; D is ambiguous. Per the germline V gene, CDR1 is SGHTA and CDR2 is FQGNSA. V shed 5 bases and J shed 2 bases, with 10 bases lying between them. This CDR3 is 13 amino acids long. The CDR3 reads CASSANTPYEQYF. Written as DNA, the CDR3 is TGTGCCAGCAGCGCTAATACCCCCTACGAGCAGTACTTC.

This clone was detected a few times. The rearrangement joins TRBV7-2 to TRBJ1-2, with 12 bases matching TRBD1. The CDR3 is 14 residues long. Germline values: CDR1 SGHTA, CDR2 FQGNSA. The V and J ends lost 1 base and 8 bases, in that order; junction bases with no gene match: 2. This CDR3 is CASSLGDRGLGYTF. The CDR3 DNA is TGTGCCAGCAGCTTAGGGGACAGGGGGCTGGGCTACACCTTC.

The chain has TRBV9 and TRBJ2-7, with D hard to call. V was pared by 4 bases and J by 0 bases, with 11 bases between. The CDR3 length is 14 residues. The V gene's germline CDR1 is SGDLS and CDR2 YYNGEE. For the CDR3, the DNA is TGTGCCAGCAGCTACCTATCCACCTCCTACGAGCAGTACTTC. Amino acid sequence: CASSYLSTSYEQYF.

In this sample, this clone turned up a few times. The chain uses TRBV5-6 and TRBJ2-1; the match to TRBD2 covers 8 bases. With V trimmed by 1 base and J by 7 bases, 13 bases remained unmatched. This CDR3 has 17 residues. Germline V lookup: CDR1 SGHDT, CDR2 YYEEEE. CDR3 nucleotide sequence: TGTGCCAGCAGCTTGAATCCGGGGACTAGGCTATTTAATGAGCAGTTCTTC. It specifies CASSLNPGTRLFNEQFF.

V gene TRBV10-3 combines with J gene TRBJ1-5; 9 bases fit TRBD1. The CDR3 sequence is 17 residues long. Germline CDR1 ENHRY, CDR2 SYGVKD. J gave up 7 bases and V 10 bases, and 20 bases lay outside the gene matches. CDR3 loop: CATDAGTGPLGVQPQHF. Written as DNA, the CDR3 is TGTGCCACCGACGCCGGGACAGGGCCTTTAGGGGTCCAGCCCCAGCATTTT.

This clone was seen only once. The CDR3 region is CASSEEEGSQPQHF. CDR3 DNA sequence: TGTGCCAGCAGTGAAGAGGAGGGGTCACAGCCCCAGCATTTT. V usage is TRBV6-4 and J usage is TRBJ1-5, with a tentative D call TRBD1 (5 bases). Germline V lookup: CDR1 MRHNA, CDR2 SNTAGT. Trimming cost V 3 bases and J 7 bases, with 13 bases left between them. This CDR3 region has 14 residues.

The CDR3 sequence: CASSPYKTDTQYF. The CDR3 DNA is TGTGCCAGCAGCCCTTACAAGACAGATACGCAGTATTTT. The chain carries TRBV25-1 and TRBJ2-3, with D unresolved. Germline V CDR1 and CDR2: MGHDK, SYGVNS. The CDR3 extends over 13 amino acids. Trimming stripped 6 bases from V and 3 bases from J, with 10 bases between.

The V gene is TRBV14, the J gene TRBJ2-7; 7 bases match TRBD2. The CDR3 contains 12 residues. Per the germline V gene, CDR1 is SGHDN and CDR2 is FVKESK. Trimming at V came to 4 bases and at J to 4 bases, leaving 1 base not matched to a gene. CDR3 residues: CASSRLAYEQYF. CDR3 nucleotide sequence: TGTGCCAGCAGCCGACTAGCTTACGAGCAGTACTTC.

For this clone: The same CDR3 arises from other DNA sequences in this sample as well. This rearrangement joins TRBV7-2 to TRBJ1-2; D unclear. This CDR3 region has 15 residues. The V gene's germline CDR1 is SGHTA and CDR2 FQGNSA. Trimming left V 5 bases short and J 0 bases short, with 13 bases between. CDR3 sequence: CASSPAGRPNYGYTF. DNA for the CDR3: TGTGCCAGCAGCCCCGCCGGCAGGCCTAACTATGGCTACACCTTC.

The chain combines TRBV6-5 with TRBJ1-5; 7 bases fit TRBD1. V shed 6 bases and J 3 bases; nucleotides not matched to a gene: 2. Germline V lookup: CDR1 MNHEY, CDR2 SVGAGI. The CDR3 is 13 amino acids. This CDR3 is CASRGQSNQPQHF. DNA for the CDR3: TGTGCCAGCAGGGGACAGTCCAATCAGCCCCAGCATTTT.

In this sample, this clone turned up a few times. V is TRBV30 and J is TRBJ1-1, with D unresolved. CDR3 length: 12 amino acids. Germline CDR1 GTSNPN, CDR2 SVGIG (reference sequence). The V end lost 0 bases, the J end lost 7 bases, and 9 bases lay between the germline ends. DNA of the CDR3: TGTGCCTGGAGTGTACGGGGTGGTGAAGCTTTCTTT. Amino acids: CAWSVRGGEAFF.

The chain uses TRBV6-5 and TRBJ1-4, with a weak D call TRBD1 (6 bases). The CDR3 spans 15 residues. Germline assignment: CDR1 MNHEY and CDR2 SVGAGI. V lost 5 bases and J 2 bases, leaving 12 bases between the germline ends. CDR3 nucleotide sequence: TGTGCCAGCAGTCAACAGGGATTGACTAATGAAAAACTGTTTTTT. This translates into CASSQQGLTNEKLFF.

This clone was seen only a few times. V gene TRBV9 combines with J gene TRBJ1-6, with no clear D. Germline loops: CDR1 SGDLS, CDR2 YYNGEE. There are 14 residues in the CDR3. Trimming shortened V by 0 bases and J by 10 bases, and 11 bases separated the two germline ends. This CDR3 reads CASSVAAGYSPLHF. Here the CDR3 DNA reads TGTGCCAGCAGCGTAGCTGCAGGTTACTCACCCCTCCACTTT.

This chain connects TRBV10-3 to TRBJ1-2; 7 nucleotides agree with TRBD1. CDR1 is ENHRY, CDR2 SYGVKD, per germline. The length of the CDR3 is 13 residues. Losses at the gene ends were 10 bases for V and 2 bases for J; bases not matched to a gene: 7. CDR3 bases: TGTGCCAGCGCCGCGGACAGGAACTATGGCTACACCTTC. Protein product: CASAADRNYGYTF.

The V and J genes are TRBV18 and TRBJ2-7; 10 positions match TRBD1. The CDR3 is 15 amino acids. Germline CDR1 KGHSH, CDR2 LQKENI. After removal of 2 bases from V and 3 bases from J, the junction contained 4 bases not matched to a gene. The CDR3 protein is CASSPFDRGLYEQYF. DNA of the CDR3: TGTGCCAGCTCACCATTTGACAGGGGGCTCTACGAGCAGTACTTC. Full variable domain (missing parts from reference TRBV18 and TRBJ2-7): NAGVMQNPRHLVRRRGQEARLRCSPMKGHSHVYWYRQLPEEGLKFMVYLQKENIIDESGMPKERFSAEFPKEGPSILRIQQVVRGDSAAYFCASSPFDRGLYEQYFGPGTRLTVT.

The chain couples TRBV7-8 to TRBJ2-3, with 8 positions matching TRBD1. V dropped 5 bases and J dropped 3; count of bases not matched to a gene: 4. CDR1 SGHVS and CDR2 FQNEAQ come from the germline V gene. This CDR3 region has 14 residues. CDR3 nucleotide sequence: TGTGCCAGCAGCCGAGGACAGGGAACAGATACGCAGTATTTT. Protein product: CASSRGQGTDTQYF.